The 24 T cell receptor beta chains given below trace back to one sample, sequenced in a study of T cell repertoires in cytomegalovirus infection. TCRdb reprocessed the reads via MiXCR and lists one record per CDR3 protein. In the table there are 200,000 to 250,000 distinct CDR3 sequences, roughly 22% of which are singletons. Input material: CD8+ T cells from PBMCs. The receptors shown here come from a human donor in good health (CMV status not recorded). Some clones in this sample may be carry-over from other donors' samples.

At least ten counts were recorded for this clonotype. This rearrangement joins TRBV6-1 to TRBJ1-3; 10 positions agree with TRBD1. Germline V lookup: CDR1 MNHNS, CDR2 SASEGT. J gave up 0 bases and V 6 bases, and 5 bases lay outside the gene matches. The CDR3 has 16 amino acids. CDR3 residues: CASRETGGYSGNTIYF. For the CDR3, the DNA is TGTGCCAGCAGGGAGACAGGGGGCTACTCTGGAAACACCATATATTTT.

The chain joins TRBV5-6 to TRBJ2-5; D gene uncertain. The V end was cut by 4 bases, the J end by 5 bases, with 15 bases between. Germline CDR1 is SGHDT and CDR2 is YYEEEE. The CDR3 has 14 residues. DNA for the CDR3: TGTGCCAGCAGCCCTGGATGGGCCTGGGAGACCCAGTACTTC. As protein: CASSPGWAWETQYF.

Ten or more counts support this clonotype. The genes are TRBV20-1 and TRBJ2-3; 13 bases fit TRBD2. The CDR3 has 15 residues. J gave up 3 bases and V 3 bases, and 3 bases lay outside the gene matches. Germline lookup yields CDR1 DFQATT and CDR2 SNEGSKA (reference sequence). The CDR3 region is CSASTSGGATDTQYF. CDR3 DNA: TGCAGTGCTAGCACTAGCGGGGGGGCGACAGATACGCAGTATTTT.

This clonotype has only a few counts. The chain is built from TRBV3-1 and TRBJ2-1; 11 bases are a match to TRBD2. The V segment lost 1 base and the J segment 0 bases; nucleotides outside the gene matches: 2. The CDR3 covers 17 residues. Germline CDR1 and CDR2: LGHDT and YNNKEL (reference sequence). The CDR3 nucleotides are TGTGCCAGCAGCCAAGGACTAGCGGGGAGCTCCTACAATGAGCAGTTCTTC. Its translation is CASSQGLAGSSYNEQFF.

This clonotype was seen many times. The genes are TRBV5-6 and TRBJ2-4; D possibly matches TRBD1 or TRBD2 (5 bases each). Between the trimmed V and J ends, which lost 9 bases and 8 bases, there was a span of 24 bases. The CDR3 totals 15 residues. The V gene's germline CDR1 is SGHDT and CDR2 YYEEEE. CDR3 protein: CATLTTRGREDIQYF. The CDR3 DNA reads as TGTGCCACCTTAACTACTAGGGGACGGGAAGACATTCAGTACTTC.

As for this clonotype: A much larger clone differs by one base, so this may be a read error. This chain links TRBV6-1 with TRBJ2-7; 8 bases match TRBD1. The CDR3 spans 15 residues. Trimming at V came to 8 bases and at J to 3 bases, leaving 12 bases not matched to a gene. Germline values: CDR1 MNHNS, CDR2 SASEGT. The CDR3 DNA follows: TGTGCCAGCTCCGACCCACAGGGGGGCTTCTACGAGCAGTACTTC. This sequence encodes CASSDPQGGFYEQYF.

V gene TRBV5-6 combines with J gene TRBJ1-1, with no clear D. The CDR3 runs to 13 residues. Trimming stripped 2 bases from V and 1 base from J, with 6 bases between. Germline V lookup: CDR1 SGHDT, CDR2 YYEEEE. This CDR3 is CASSFGSNTEAFF. In nucleotides, the CDR3 is TGTGCCAGCAGCTTCGGATCGAACACTGAAGCTTTCTTT.

This clonotype was found many times. The chain carries TRBV29-1 and TRBJ1-2; D not certain. Trimming left V 3 bases short and J 2 bases short, with 7 bases between. CDR1 is SQVTM, CDR2 ANQGSEA, per germline. This CDR3 has 12 amino acids. CDR3 in DNA: TGCAGCGTTGAGGCGGAGAACTATGGCTACACCTTC. Translated: CSVEAENYGYTF.

About this clonotype itself: A much larger clone is a single base away; this may be a read error. The chain recombines TRBV7-9 with TRBJ1-2; D is ambiguous. CDR1 is SEHNR, CDR2 FQNEAQ, per germline (reference sequence). Trimming cost V 1 base and J 7 bases, with 4 bases left between them. CDR3 length equals 11 residues. The CDR3, as DNA: TGTGCCAGCAGCTTAGGGCGTGGCTACACCTTC. This sequence encodes CASSLGRGYTF.

This clonotype has ten or more counts. CDR3 sequence: CATNTAGGYTF. CDR3 bases: TGTGCCACAAATACCGCCGGTGGCTACACCTTC. This chain connects TRBV10-3 to TRBJ1-2, with D unresolved. The germline V and J ends were trimmed by 10 bases and 7 bases, with 13 bases remaining between them. CDR3 length equals 11 residues. The germline V gene has CDR1 ENHRY and CDR2 SYGVKD.

The chain has TRBV6-1 and TRBJ2-5; possible D gene TRBD2, 7 bases. The V and J ends lost 5 bases and 5 bases respectively, with 24 bases between them. In germline, CDR1 is MNHNS, CDR2 SASEGT. The CDR3 is made up of 17 amino acids. CDR3 nucleotide sequence: TGTGCCAGCAGTACCCTACCGGGGGGCAGCCCGGGGGAGACCCAGTACTTC. It yields the protein CASSTLPGGSPGETQYF.

This clonotype showed up many times. The chain combines TRBV7-9 with TRBJ1-2; possibly TRBD1 for D (6 bases). Trimming removed 6 bases at V and 6 bases at J, with 11 bases between. Germline loops: CDR1 SEHNR, CDR2 FQNEAQ (reference sequence). This CDR3 is 12 amino acids long. The CDR3 region is CASSRQVHGYTF. CDR3 DNA sequence: TGTGCCAGCAGTCGACAGGTTCATGGCTACACCTTC.

The rearrangement links TRBV12-3 or TRBV12-4 to TRBJ1-2; 10 bases align to TRBD1. With 2 bases clipped from V and 8 bases from J, the junction kept 5 bases outside the gene matches. The CDR3 has 14 amino acids. This CDR3 reads CASSLLGQGQGYTF. CDR3 sequence (DNA): TGTGCCAGCAGTTTACTGGGACAGGGGCAGGGCTACACCTTC.

Of note for this clonotype: A much larger clonotype is one base distant, so this may be a read error. The chain is built from TRBV7-6 and TRBJ2-2, with 7 bases matching TRBD2. The germline V gene has CDR1 SGHVS and CDR2 FNYEAQ. The CDR3 covers 16 residues. The CDR3 loop reads CASSPLLRGNIGELFF. The CDR3 coding sequence is TGTGCCAGCAGCCCCCTCCTGCGGGGGAACATCGGGGAGCTGTTTTTT.

This clonotype was counted between two and nine times. This chain links TRBV2 with TRBJ2-1; D gene unclear. V shed 6 bases and J shed 0 bases, with 12 bases lying between them. Per the germline V gene, CDR1 is SNHLY and CDR2 is FYNNEI. CDR3 length: 15 residues. The CDR3: CASRETSSSYNEQFF. Here the CDR3 DNA reads TGTGCCAGCAGAGAGACTTCCAGCTCCTACAATGAGCAGTTCTTC.

This clonotype was picked up a small number of times. The chain joins TRBV6-1 to TRBJ2-3; unclear D gene. Germline assignment: CDR1 MNHNS and CDR2 SASEGT. V gave up 7 bases and J gave up 5 bases, with 7 bases separating them. The CDR3 length is 11 residues. In DNA, the CDR3 is TGTGCCAGCATCTTGGAAGATACGCAGTATTTT. This gives the protein CASILEDTQYF.

This clonotype was counted between two and nine times. The rearrangement uses TRBV28 and TRBJ2-1; tentative D call: TRBD1 (6 bases). V lost 6 bases and J 3 bases, leaving 15 bases between the germline ends. Per the germline V gene, CDR1 is MDHEN and CDR2 is SYDVKM. The CDR3 has 15 residues. CDR3 sequence: CASRGGERLYNEQFF. The CDR3 DNA follows: TGTGCCAGCAGAGGGGGTGAGCGCCTCTACAATGAGCAGTTCTTC.

This clonotype was seen ten or more times. This chain uses TRBV7-2 with TRBJ1-1; D is uncertain. This CDR3 has 17 residues. The germline V and J ends were trimmed by 0 bases and 3 bases, with 17 bases remaining between them. Per germline, CDR1 SGHTA and CDR2 FQGNSA. For the CDR3, the DNA is TGTGCCAGCAGCTTAGCGGACTGGCCATCAAGGCACACTGAAGCTTTCTTT. This codes for CASSLADWPSRHTEAFF.

CDR3 coding DNA: TGCAGCGTCGTCTTACAGGACTCCTACGAGCAGTACTTC. It translates to CSVVLQDSYEQYF. The chain is built from TRBV29-1 and TRBJ2-7; weak D call: TRBD1 (5 bases). Trimming shortened V by 6 bases and J by 0 bases, and 12 bases separated the two germline ends. CDR1 SQVTM and CDR2 ANQGSEA come from the germline V gene. The CDR3 runs to 13 residues.

The chain has TRBV9 and TRBJ2-2; 10 bases are shared with TRBD1. The CDR3 is 15 amino acids. CDR1 SGDLS and CDR2 YYNGEE come from the germline V gene. Trimming took 3 bases from V and 4 from J; bases not matched to a gene: 3. CDR3 amino acids: CASSAGTGVTGELFF. CDR3 bases: TGTGCCAGCAGCGCCGGGACAGGGGTCACCGGGGAGCTGTTTTTT.

A few counts support this clonotype. The chain carries TRBV7-6 and TRBJ2-7; D possibly corresponds to TRBD1 (5 bases). The germline CDR1 and CDR2 sequences are SGHVS and FNYEAQ. V dropped 6 bases and J dropped 0 bases, with 15 bases sitting between them. The CDR3 is 15 residues long. The CDR3 bases are TGTGCCAGCAGTCCCGCCCAGGGCGGCTCCTACGAGCAGTACTTC. Amino acid sequence: CASSPAQGGSYEQYF.

The chain links TRBV7-9 to TRBJ2-1; 12 nucleotides align to TRBD2. CDR1 and CDR2 (germline): SEHNR, FQNEAQ (reference sequence). The CDR3 is 15 amino acids. After removal of 2 bases from V and 12 bases from J, the junction contained 8 bases not matched to a gene. The CDR3 DNA follows: TGTGCCAGCAGCTTACCAGCTAGCGGGGGGGGCCTGCAGTTCTTC. Translating it yields CASSLPASGGGLQFF. The full variable domain, its missing parts supplied by reference TRBV7-9 and TRBJ2-1, is DTGVSQNPRHKITKRGQNVTFRCDPISEHNRLYWYRQTLGQGPEFLTYFQNEAQLEKSRLLSDRFSAERPKGSFSTLEIQRTEQGDSAMYLCASSLPASGGGLQFFGPGTRLTVL.

This clonotype was counted only a few times. The chain combines TRBV2 with TRBJ2-5; no clear D gene. The CDR3 runs 11 residues. V was shortened by 7 bases and J by 5 bases, with 8 bases between the two germline ends. Per germline, CDR1 SNHLY and CDR2 FYNNEI. The CDR3 region has the DNA TGTGCCAGCAACTGGGCTGAGACCCAGTACTTC. Amino acids: CASNWAETQYF.

V is TRBV7-9 and J is TRBJ2-2; tentatively, D is TRBD2 (5 bases). Germline V lookup: CDR1 SEHNR, CDR2 FQNEAQ (reference sequence). The CDR3 runs 17 residues. Trimming removed 4 bases from V and 4 bases from J, with 19 bases in between. In nucleotides, the CDR3 is TGTGCCAGCAGCTACGCTGGCGGGCCAGCGGTCACCGGGGAGCTGTTTTTT. Protein product: CASSYAGGPAVTGELFF. The full variable domain, its missing parts supplied by reference TRBV7-9 and TRBJ2-2, is DTGVSQNPRHKITKRGQNVTFRCDPISEHNRLYWYRQTLGQGPEFLTYFQNEAQLEKSRLLSDRFSAERPKGSFSTLEIQRTEQGDSAMYLCASSYAGGPAVTGELFFGEGSRLTVL.